This TCR beta chain originates from a study of T-cell reconstitution after alpha-beta-depleted transplantation in children. Preparation of the TCRbeta library involved a method that used unique molecular identifiers. Each CDR3 protein gets one entry after TCRdb re-called the PCR reads with MiXCR. The sample contains 440,000 or so distinct CDR3 sequences, 11% of which appear only once. V dropped 3 bases and J dropped 7; count of bases not matched to a gene: 12. Germline V gene sequence: CDR1 SQVTM, CDR2 ANQGSEA. The CDR3 is made up of 16 amino acids. The clonotype comes from a human donor who donated a stem cell graft to a child with acute myeloid leukemia. The sample in question was PBMCs from the stem cell graft donor, obtained from the stem cell graft. The chain combines TRBV29-1 with TRBJ2-1; 10 bases align to TRBD2. CDR3 protein: CSVEGASGSLGNEQFF. CDR3 in DNA: TGCAGCGTTGAGGGCGCTAGCGGGAGTTTAGGTAATGAGCAGTTCTTC.